This T cell receptor (beta chain) is drawn from a study of cytomegalovirus exposure and HLA in healthy donors (dated by TCRdb to the late 2010s). Study-wide context: According to an earlier analysis of 587 of the donors, 150 million to 200 million T cells yielded roughly 110 million unique TCR beta sequences and around 300 Gb of sequence data. The study aimed to test whether signatures of past pathogen exposure could be identified by cataloging public T cell receptors. Besides the first cohort of approximately 670 subjects, a separate validation cohort made up of 120 different subjects was used. Donor age, sex, ethnicity and CMV serostatus were compiled alongside the repertoire data. To predict cytomegalovirus infection status, the study combined high-throughput TCR immunosequencing, statistical association of individual TCRs with disease status, and machine learning. Among the 398 genotyped donors, approximately 77% belonged to the genetic ancestry cluster associated with self-reported Caucasian donors. About 330 gigabases of sequencing data and around 85 million unique TCR sequences made up an early release that covered fewer than 650 HLA-typed donors. In an earlier analysis of 550 to 700 of the donors, high-throughput TCR beta sequencing was used to judge whether each TCR beta V gene segment behaved as functional or pseudogenic. Four to six DR-DQ haplotypes were handled as single units for association and clustering, since linkage in the cohort was strong. Rather than drawing on any new phenotypic data, the later analysis identified candidate immune exposures from TCR beta sequences and the way those sequences occurred across donors. The T cell repertoires of under 700 subjects were profiled by immunosequencing and related to cytomegalovirus serostatus. The number of typed donors differed by locus: 629-630 for A, B, C, DRB1 and DQB1; roughly 510 for DQA1; about 600 for DPA1; and some 470 for DPB1. In a later genetic analysis, genome-wide SNP genotypes for 398 of the 666 donors were used, and that subset was treated as a discovery cohort. HLA typing included class I and class II loci at four-digit resolution. To study patterns of TCR occurrence, a later analysis re-analyzed previously published TCR beta repertoires from hundreds of donors and added high-resolution HLA genotyping. All discovery cohort repertoires had been generated on a single sequencing platform. Among about 390 genotyped donors of the cohort, an average of roughly 240,000 unique TCR beta nucleotide sequences were sequenced per donor, roughly 20% of them non-productive. The full study reports these points: Only TCR beta chains were sequenced in this cohort, and the absence of alpha or paired-chain data limited detectable features. In an earlier analysis of over 550 of the donors, most TCR beta V segments were observed in productive rearrangements about 90% or about 30% of the time, broadly matching IMGT annotations. According to a later analysis, TCR association rates differed among HLA loci, with DRB1 alleles showing the most associated TCRs and HLA-C alleles showing the fewest. A cluster of highly shared sequence variants was judged likely to represent a technical artifact of the sequencing pipeline. A later analysis found that most CMV-associated TCR beta chains appeared HLA-restricted, with HLA associations seemingly driven largely by CMV exposure. According to a later genetic analysis, donors in an Asian-associated ancestry cluster had fewer N-insertions in productive TCRs than the approximately 610-donor mean. A further reported finding was that TCR beta sequences accurately predicted the HLA-A and HLA-B alleles for most subjects in the first cohort. Around 16 rarely observed V segments, including chromosome 9 orphons, were excluded from the earlier analysis of approximately 500 of the donors because counts were too low. In a later analysis, HLA-associated TCR beta chains showed more clonal expansion and lower generation probabilities than non-associated chains that were equally common. According to the authors, the approach could potentially be generalized to other disease states and immunological phenotypes. Because HLA typing was unavailable for some donors at each locus, only the typed subset was used in association tests. In vitro tests confirmed that a few of the cytomegalovirus-associated TCR beta chains recognize cytomegalovirus antigens. An association between a missense DCLRE1C variant and V-gene and J-gene trimming of TCR beta chains was found in a later genetic analysis and replicated in an independent cohort. Presence/absence analyses assumed roughly uniform sequencing depth across donors, an assumption that may not hold. Linkage disequilibrium might explain the correlated functional status among segregating V segments, but an unknown experimental factor could not be ruled out. When HLA alleles, especially DR and DQ, strongly co-occurred, TCR associations were difficult to assign to individual alleles. Some IMGT-functional V segments, including TRBV6-2 and TRBV6-3, could not be told apart with the 87-base-pair reads, so those segments were excluded. Specific HLA alleles were associated with 18,000 or so TCR beta sequences at a false discovery rate of 0.05 in a later analysis. In a later analysis, several top co-occurrence clusters were reported to appear linked to parvovirus B19, influenza, CMV and Epstein-Barr virus. While some public TCRs were present in many individuals, most TCR sequences turned up only very rarely across donors. The classifier was reported to diagnose cytomegalovirus status with high specificity and sensitivity in both the original and validation cohorts. A total of some 180 TCR beta chains were listed by the study as associated with cytomegalovirus. For the cohort, immune exposure information was limited to CMV serostatus.

The cohort was made up of several hundred healthy bone marrow donors. All cohort members were sampled while nominally healthy, although unrecorded immune exposures were likely present. The donor was CMV seronegative and belonged to the group of over 350 seronegative cohort members. A peripheral blood sample was provided by each donor, and peripheral blood mononuclear cells were used for TCR beta sequencing. Genomic DNA was extracted from the blood cell samples with the Qiagen DNeasy Blood Extraction Kit. The library was built by means of the immunoSEQ multiplex PCR assay. A mixture of 60 forward primers for TCR Vbeta segments and 13 reverse primers for TCR Jbeta segments was used in the multiplex PCR. The CDR3 region of rearranged TCR beta genes was amplified from genomic DNA by a multiplex PCR assay. On the Illumina HiSeq System, the amplified TCR beta libraries were sequenced as 87-base-pair reads. For the original study's pipeline: A later analysis tallied around 82 million unique TCR beta chains across the 610 or so repertoires, and about 10 million of those chains were shared by two or more donors. To remove PCR and sequencing errors, raw reads were error-corrected and collapsed into unique sequences using a nearest-neighbor algorithm that merged closely related sequences. To assign V, D and J gene segments, CDR3 sequences were aligned to IMGT reference sequences. For a sequence to be retained, at least a six-nucleotide match to both a V gene segment and a J gene segment was required. Rearrangements were classified as productive when the CDR3 lacked stop codons and remained in frame with V and J, and all other rearrangements were classified as non-productive. Following IMGT convention, CDR3 was defined as the stretch from the second conserved V-encoded cysteine to the conserved J-encoded phenylalanine. In an earlier analysis of around 640 of the donors, sequences lacking an unambiguous match to a single V gene segment were excluded. In an earlier analysis of 587 of the donors, V segments were called functional above 56.7% productive rearrangements and were called segregating when the between-donor standard deviation exceeded 5%. A statistical classification framework was built for diagnosing cytomegalovirus status from the catalog of TCR beta chain sequences. In a later analysis, V and J genes were assigned by comparing TCR nucleotide sequences against IMGT/GENE-DB human TR gene sequences. Using the TCRdist pipeline, a later analysis assigned CDR3 sequences along with most-parsimonious VDJ recombination scenarios. In a later analysis, each TCR beta chain was defined by its CDR3 amino acid sequence together with its V-gene family, and reads lacking a unique V-gene family were excluded. In a later analysis, 450 to 600 highly shared, low-generation-probability nucleotide sequences were removed to address suspected cross-contamination and a sequencing artifact. A later analysis calculated a clonal expansion index for each public chain from normalized within-repertoire ranks of inferred template counts. In a later analysis, generation probabilities were computed with a VDJ recombination model fitted to out-of-frame rearrangements, and the resulting probabilities were checked against IGoR. Hypergeometric tests were used in a later analysis to score TCR-TCR, TCR-HLA and TCR-CMV co-occurrence, with a repertoire-size bias correction applied to the TCR pairs. False discovery rates were estimated in a later analysis by permuting HLA or CMV assignments 20 times. In a later analysis, co-occurring TCRs were grouped with DBSCAN, and TCRdist sequence similarity was added when clustering was performed within HLA-allele-positive subsets. For co-occurrence clustering, repertoires with fewer than 30,000 or more than 120,000 public chains were excluded, along with five repertoires with anomalous nucleotide sharing. TCRdb mirrors the immuneACCESS table, restricted to in-frame sequences. Some clones are absent from its copies; in checked studies, under half trace to an unresolved V gene, and the reason for the others is unknown. Clonal size and the V and J genes are those of that table, whereas D and trimming came from the DNA. The table for this sample lists about 170,000 clones; 75% to 90% of them were counted only once. The leading ten clones occupy 1% of the sample.

CDR1 and CDR2 are drawn from the germline V gene: SGHRS, YFSETQ. Measured from the cysteine to the phenylalanine, the CDR3 is 16 residues long. Kept here is only the CDR3 DNA, which spans 48 bases and is read in frame from base 1. Here V drops 2 bases and J drops 2 bases, and the junction holds 7 bases not matched to any gene. About this clone itself: Its antigen remains undetermined. Base qualities are not recorded, but no much larger clone differs from it by a single base.

The sequenced material came from PBMCs. This TCR was sampled from a boy between 2 and 10 years old in good health and CMV-seronegative. The chain links TRBV5-1 with TRBJ2-3, and 8 junction bases match TRBD2. The CDR3 sequence is CASSFSGNADTDTQYF. At the DNA level, the sequence is TGCGCCAGCAGCTTTAGCGGGAACGCAGACACAGATACGCAGTATTTT.